The sequence of this T cell receptor beta chain was determined in a study of shared clonotypes between healthy human individuals. The study, taken as a whole, reports: All-four-donor shared clonotypes had higher generation probabilities than non-shared clonotypes did.

For every subset, genomic DNA was evenly distributed across several immunoSEQ plates. Data came from immunoSEQ multiplex PCR; TCRdb stores just in-frame clones and leaves some out. In the table there are around 600,000 clones, 85% to 95% of which are singletons. Trimming took off 0 bases at V and 6 bases at J, with 10 bases between the two ends. CDR3 length: 14 residues. Germline CDR1 and CDR2: SGDLS and YYNGEE. Naive CD8 cells lacked CD45RO, underwent positive selection for CCR7 and left out terminally differentiated effector memory CD45RA+ cells. With respect to this clone: Its target is not known.

Material: naive CD8+ T cells sorted from blood. This TCR derives from a woman in her twenties or thirties in good health. The chain recombines TRBV9 with TRBJ2-1; no firm D call. CDR3 sequence (DNA): TGTGCCAGCAGCGTAGGGCGGAGCGCCAATGAGCAGTTCTTC. It yields the protein CASSVGRSANEQFF.